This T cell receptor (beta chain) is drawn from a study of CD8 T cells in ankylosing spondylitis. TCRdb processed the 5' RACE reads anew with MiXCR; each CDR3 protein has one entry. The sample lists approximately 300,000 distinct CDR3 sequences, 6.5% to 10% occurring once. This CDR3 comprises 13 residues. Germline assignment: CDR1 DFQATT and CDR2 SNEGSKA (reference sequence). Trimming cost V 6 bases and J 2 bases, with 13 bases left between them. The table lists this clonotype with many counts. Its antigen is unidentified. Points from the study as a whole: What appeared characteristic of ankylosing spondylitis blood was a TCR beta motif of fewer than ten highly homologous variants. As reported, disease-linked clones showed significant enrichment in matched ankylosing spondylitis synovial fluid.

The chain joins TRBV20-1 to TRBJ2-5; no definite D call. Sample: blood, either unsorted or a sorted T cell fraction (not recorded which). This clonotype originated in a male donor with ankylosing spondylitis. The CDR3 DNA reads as TGCAGTGCGGTTCCCCGCCTTCAAGAGACCCAGTACTTC. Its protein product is CSAVPRLQETQYF.